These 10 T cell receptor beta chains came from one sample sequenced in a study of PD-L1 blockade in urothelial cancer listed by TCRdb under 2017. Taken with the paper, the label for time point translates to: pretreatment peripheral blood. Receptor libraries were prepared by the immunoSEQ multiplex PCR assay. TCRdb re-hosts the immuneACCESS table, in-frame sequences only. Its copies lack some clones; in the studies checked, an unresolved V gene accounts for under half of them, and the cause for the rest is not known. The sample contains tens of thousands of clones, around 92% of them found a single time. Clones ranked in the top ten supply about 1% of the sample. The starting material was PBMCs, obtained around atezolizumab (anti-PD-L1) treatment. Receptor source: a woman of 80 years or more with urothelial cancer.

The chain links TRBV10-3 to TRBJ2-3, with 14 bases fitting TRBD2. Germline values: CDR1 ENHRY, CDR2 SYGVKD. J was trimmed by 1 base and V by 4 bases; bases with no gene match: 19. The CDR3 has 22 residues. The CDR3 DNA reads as TGTGCCATCAGTGCACCAAGCGGGGGGACTAGCGGGAGAAAGGGAGGCACAGATACGCAGTATTTT. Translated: CAISAPSGGTSGRKGGTDTQYF.

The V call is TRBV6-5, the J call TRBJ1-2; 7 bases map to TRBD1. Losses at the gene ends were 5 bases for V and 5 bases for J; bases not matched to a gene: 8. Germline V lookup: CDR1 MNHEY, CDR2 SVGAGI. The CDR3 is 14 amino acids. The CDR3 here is CASSHTRDSYGYTF. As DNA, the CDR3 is TGTGCCAGCAGTCACACCCGGGACAGTTATGGCTACACCTTC.

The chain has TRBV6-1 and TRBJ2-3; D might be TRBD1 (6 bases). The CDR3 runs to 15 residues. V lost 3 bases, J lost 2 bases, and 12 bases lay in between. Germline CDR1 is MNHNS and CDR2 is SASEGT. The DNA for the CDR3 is TGTGCCAGCAGTGAGTGGGGGCAGACCACAGATACGCAGTATTTT. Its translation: CASSEWGQTTDTQYF.

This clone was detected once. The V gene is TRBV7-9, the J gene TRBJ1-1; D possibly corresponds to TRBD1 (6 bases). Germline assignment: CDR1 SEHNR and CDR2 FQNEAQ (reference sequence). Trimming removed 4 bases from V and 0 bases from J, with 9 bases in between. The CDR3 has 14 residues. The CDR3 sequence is CASSSGVMNTEAFF. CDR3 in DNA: TGTGCCAGCAGCTCAGGGGTCATGAACACTGAAGCTTTCTTT.

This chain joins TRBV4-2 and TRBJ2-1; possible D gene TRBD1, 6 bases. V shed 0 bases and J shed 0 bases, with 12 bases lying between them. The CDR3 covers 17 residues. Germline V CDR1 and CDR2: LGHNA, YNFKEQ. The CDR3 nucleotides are TGTGCCAGCAGCCAAGATCTGGTAGGGGGCTCCTACAATGAGCAGTTCTTC. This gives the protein CASSQDLVGGSYNEQFF.

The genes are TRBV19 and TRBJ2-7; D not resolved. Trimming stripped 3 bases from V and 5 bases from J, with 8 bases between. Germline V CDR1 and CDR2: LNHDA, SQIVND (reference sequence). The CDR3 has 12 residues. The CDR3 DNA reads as TGTGCCAGTAGTATCGCGGCTAACGAGCAGTACTTC. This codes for CASSIAANEQYF.

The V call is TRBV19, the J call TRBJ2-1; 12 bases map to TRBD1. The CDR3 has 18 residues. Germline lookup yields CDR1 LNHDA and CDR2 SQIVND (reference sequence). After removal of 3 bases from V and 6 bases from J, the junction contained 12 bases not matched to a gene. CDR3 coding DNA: TGTGCCAGTAGTATCGGGACAGGGGGCCGTCCAGGGGGCAATGAGCAGTTCTTC. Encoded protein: CASSIGTGGRPGGNEQFF.

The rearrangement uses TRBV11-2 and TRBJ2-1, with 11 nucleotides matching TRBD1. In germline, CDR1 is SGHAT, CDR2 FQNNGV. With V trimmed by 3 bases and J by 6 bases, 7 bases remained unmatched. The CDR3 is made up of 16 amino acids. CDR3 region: CASSFSRTGGINEQFF. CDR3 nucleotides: TGTGCCAGCAGCTTCAGCCGGACAGGGGGCATCAATGAGCAGTTCTTC.

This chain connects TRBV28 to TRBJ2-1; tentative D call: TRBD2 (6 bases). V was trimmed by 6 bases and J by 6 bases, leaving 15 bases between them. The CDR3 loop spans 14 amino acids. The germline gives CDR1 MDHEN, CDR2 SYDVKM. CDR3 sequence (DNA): TGTGCCAGCAGCCTGGGGACTGCCTCCAATGAGCAGTTCTTC. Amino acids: CASSLGTASNEQFF.

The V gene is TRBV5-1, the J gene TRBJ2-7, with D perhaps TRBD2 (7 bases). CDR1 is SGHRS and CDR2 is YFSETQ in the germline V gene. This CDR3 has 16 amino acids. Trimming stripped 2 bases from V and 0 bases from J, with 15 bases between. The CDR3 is CASSFGLGGDSYEQYF. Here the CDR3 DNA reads TGCGCCAGCAGCTTTGGTCTAGGGGGGGACTCCTACGAGCAGTACTTC.